This T cell receptor beta chain was recorded in a study of T cell repertoires in cytomegalovirus infection. Across the study: Matching HLA type, along with CMV infection, was indicated by public TCR beta signatures.

TCRdb fed the reads into MiXCR, producing one record per CDR3 protein. This repertoire shows roughly 230,000 distinct CDR3 sequences, 22% found once; its top ten account for 18%. Whole-study findings and limits: Clonotype analysis showed dominance of the ex vivo response by HLA-C-restricted CMV-specific TCR beta clonotypes. Cumulative public TCR beta family frequency identified carriers of CMV plus the relevant HLA.

For this clonotype: Its specificity is unknown.

This CDR3 has 13 amino acids. Germline V lookup: CDR1 SGHRS, CDR2 YFSETQ. V lost 4 bases and J lost 4, with 12 bases in between. The chain uses TRBV5-1 and TRBJ2-7; D may be TRBD1 (5 bases). The sequencing input was CD8+ T cells from PBMCs. This TCR came from a human donor in good health (CMV status not recorded). Some clones in this sample may be carry-over from other donors' samples. The DNA of the CDR3 is TGCGCCAGCAGCCCGGACATCTCATACGAGCAGTACTTC. It yields the protein CASSPDISYEQYF.